This paragraph reports one TCR beta chain. Its antigen is unidentified. The data derive from a study of cytomegalovirus exposure and HLA in healthy donors. Study findings and constraints: Judged likely to be a sequencing artifact was a cluster of highly shared sequence variants. Specificity for CMV antigens was confirmed in vitro for a few of the CMV-associated chains.

The PCR made use of 60 Vbeta and 13 Jbeta primers. Measured with immunoSEQ multiplex PCR; TCRdb has only the in-frame clones, and not every one. The sample gives some 110,000 clones, approximately 84% of which show up once; around 5.1% is in the top ten. Germline assignment: CDR1 SGHDN and CDR2 FVKESK. Trimming removed 2 bases at V and 3 bases at J, with 10 bases between. This CDR3 comprises 14 residues. The chain recombines TRBV14 with TRBJ1-2; D is unclear. The sequencing sample was made of PBMCs. The clonotype comes from a male donor in good health and CMV-seronegative. The CDR3 region has the DNA TGTGCCAGCAGCCAAAGTGGTCGAGACTATGGCTACACCTTC. It yields the protein CASSQSGRDYGYTF.